This T cell receptor beta chain is from a study of blood T cell repertoires in COVID-19. Study-level background: The cDNA or gDNA used as material had been derived from T cells, B-cell-depleted T cells, or PBMCs.

Germline CDR1 and CDR2: SQVTM and ANQGSEA. V was clipped by 4 bases and J by 1 base, with 6 bases between them. The CDR3 length is 12 residues. This clone was detected only once. Under the authors' procedure: Counts of nucleated cells, estimated from reference gene primer amplification, were obtained. Here immunoSEQ multiplex PCR was the method, and the copy in TCRdb shows in-frame clones only, minus some. V, J and clone size derive from that table, while D and trimming were established from the DNA sequence. In the table there are around 110,000 clones, about 79% of which are singletons. The chain employs TRBV29-1 and TRBJ2-3; the D gene is possibly TRBD2 (5 bases). The source is a man aged 80 or over with COVID-19, enrolled during active disease. Sample: peripheral blood. In DNA, the CDR3 is TGCAGCGTTGGGACTGGCACAGATACGCAGTATTTT. Translating gives CSVGTGTDTQYF.